The clone carrying this T cell receptor beta chain appeared many times. The antigen remains unidentified. This specimen belongs to a study of type 1 regulatory T cells. As for the study in general: T-allo10 is an in vitro-generated, Tr1-enriched CD4 T cell product specific for alloantigen.

Trimming shortened V by 4 bases and J by 3 bases, and 4 bases separated the two germline ends. This CDR3 has 11 amino acids. From germline, CDR1 is KGHSH and CDR2 LQKENI. One entry per CDR3 protein, called by TCRdb with MiXCR from the reads. The sample has 14,000 to 15,000 distinct CDR3 sequences; about an eighth are singletons. This clonotype was obtained from a human donor in good health. The V call is TRBV18, the J call TRBJ2-7; no clear D gene. The specimen sequenced was cultured T cells, either the whole culture or a sorted T cell fraction (not recorded which). The CDR3 nucleotides read TGTGCCAGCTCACGCCTCTACGAGCAGTACTTC. Its translation: CASSRLYEQYF.